This section outlines one TCR beta chain sequence together with its context. This sample includes further DNA sequences coding for the same CDR3. The CDR3 has 14 residues. The V end was cut by 0 bases, the J end by 3 bases, with 9 bases between. Germline V gene lookup returns CDR1 SGHDT and CDR2 YYEEEE. This entry is derived from a study of blood T cell repertoires in COVID-19. Study-level information: The analysed material was cDNA or gDNA that came from T cells, B-cell-depleted T cells, or PBMCs.

Assay: immunoSEQ multiplex PCR; the TCRdb copy retains only in-frame clones and omits some. The sample shows about 260,000 clones, 86% of them seen only once. The clonotype comes from a man in his forties who had recovered from COVID-19. The chain joins TRBV5-6 to TRBJ1-1, with unresolved D. Sequences were obtained from peripheral blood. The CDR3 loop is CASSLGGRDTEAFF. The CDR3 DNA is TGTGCCAGCAGCTTGGGAGGGCGGGACACTGAAGCTTTCTTT. The whole variable domain, remainder taken from reference TRBV5-6 and TRBJ1-1, is DAGVTQSPTHLIKTRGQQVTLRCSPKSGHDTVSWYQQALGQGPQFIFQYYEEEERQRGNFPDRFSGHQFPNYSSELNVNALLLGDSALYLCASSLGGRDTEAFFGQGTRLTVV.